The rows below give T cell receptor beta chains drawn from one sample of a study of cytomegalovirus exposure and HLA in healthy donors. Some clones are missing from TCRdb's copy, which holds only in-frame ones; the method was immunoSEQ multiplex PCR. The sample holds about 110,000 clones. The sequencing sample was made of PBMCs. The origin of the receptors is a man aged 45-60 years in good health and CMV-seronegative. The CDR3 runs from the conserved cysteine through the conserved F or W. A D gene is named only where the DNA matches it firmly.

>TRBV4-1|TRBJ2-2|TRBD2
TGCGCCAGCAGCCCGGGACTAGCGGGAGCTAACACCGGGGAGCTGTTTTTT
CASSPGLAGANTGELFF
>TRBV18|TRBJ1-3|-
TGTGCCAGCTCACCACCTGGAGGGGTGCAAGGAAACACCATATATTTT
CASSPPGGVQGNTIYF
>TRBV7-9|TRBJ2-7|-
TGTGCCAGCAGCTTATTCCGTGGGGGGGCCAACGAGCAGTACTTC
CASSLFRGGANEQYF
>TRBV6-1|TRBJ1-5|-
TGTGCCAGCAGTCCAGTTCCAAATCAGCCCCAGCATTTT
CASSPVPNQPQHF
>TRBV11-3|TRBJ2-7|TRBD2
TGTGCCAGCAGCCAACTGATAGCGGGAAACTACGAGCAGTACTTC
CASSQLIAGNYEQYF
>TRBV9|TRBJ2-5|TRBD2
TGTGCCAGCAGCACAAGAGCGGGAGGGGAGACCCAGTACTTC
CASSTRAGGETQYF
>TRBV19|TRBJ2-3|-
TGTGCCAGTAGTTCCCGGGACACAGGTACGCAGTATTTT
CASSSRDTGTQYF
>TRBV18|TRBJ1-2|-
TGTGCCAGCTCACCATCGGGGGGCCAGGGCAATGGTGGCTACACCTTC
CASSPSGGQGNGGYTF
>TRBV18|TRBJ2-5|-
TGTGCCAGCTCACCCGCCGGGGAGACCCAGTACTTC
CASSPAGETQYF
>TRBV29-1|TRBJ1-1|-
TGCAGCGCCCGAGGGTTATTGAACACTGAAGCTTTCTTT
CSARGLLNTEAFF
>TRBV5-6|TRBJ2-1|TRBD2
TGTGCCAGCAGCCCAACTAGCGGGGGGAAAAATGAGCAGTTCTTC
CASSPTSGGKNEQFF
>TRBV30|TRBJ1-4|-
TGTGCCTGCACTGGCGAACCCAGGGACATCGGGGGGAAAAAACTGTTTTTT
CACTGEPRDIGGKKLFF
>TRBV5-1|TRBJ1-1|-
TGCGCCAGCAGCCCAGGGGTTGCGCGGGCTGAAGCTTTCTTT
CASSPGVARAEAFF
>TRBV9|TRBJ1-4|-
TGTGCCAGCAGCGTAGCTGGGGCCGGTAGTGAAAAACTGTTTTTT
CASSVAGAGSEKLFF
>TRBV5-6|TRBJ2-1|TRBD2
TGTGCCAGCAGCTCTCCCTTGGGACTACTGATCTACAATGAGCAGTTCTTC
CASSSPLGLLIYNEQFF
>TRBV7-6|TRBJ2-1|-
TGTGCCAGCAGCTTAGGGGGAGGCGGAGTATTGTCCTATGAGCAGTTCTTC
CASSLGGGGVLSYEQFF
>TRBV9|TRBJ2-1|TRBD2
TGTGCCAGCAGCGTAGATATAGCGGGTCACAATGAGCAGTTCTTC
CASSVDIAGHNEQFF
>TRBV4-3|TRBJ2-3|-
TGCGCCAGCAGCCAAGATACAAGCACAGATACGCAGTATTTT
CASSQDTSTDTQYF
>TRBV7-9|TRBJ2-5|-
TGTGCCAGCAGCGCCAGACTAGTCCAAGAGACCCAGTACTTC
CASSARLVQETQYF
>TRBV5-5|TRBJ2-7|-
TGTGCCAGCAGCTTGGGGGAGGCAGCCCGATCCTACGAGCAGTACTTC
CASSLGEAARSYEQYF
>TRBV4-1|TRBJ1-2|-
TGCGCCAGCAGCCAAGAAGGAGGCGGTGGCTACACCTTC
CASSQEGGGGYTF
>TRBV6-5|TRBJ2-2|-
TGTGCCAGCAGGGGAACGGGGACCGGGGAGCTGTTTTTT
CASRGTGTGELFF
>TRBV10-3|TRBJ2-1|TRBD1
TGTGCCATCAGTGGCTCCGGGACAGACTACAATGAGCAGTTCTTC
CAISGSGTDYNEQFF
>TRBV10-3|TRBJ1-2|-
TGTGCCATCAGAAACGACAGTTCGGGCGGCTACACCTTC
CAIRNDSSGGYTF
>TRBV6-1|TRBJ2-7|TRBD2
TGTGCCAGCAACGGACTAGCTCATAGCTCCTACGAGCAGTACTTC
CASNGLAHSSYEQYF
>TRBV13|TRBJ2-5|TRBD2
TGTGCCAGCAGCCCCCGGGGGGAACAAGAGACCCAGTACTTC
CASSPRGEQETQYF
>TRBV18|TRBJ2-7|TRBD1
TGTGCCAGCTCACCATTGGCAGGGGGCCCCTACGAGCAGTACTTC
CASSPLAGGPYEQYF
>TRBV5-1|TRBJ2-5|TRBD2
TGCGCCAGCAGCTTGGGAGCGGGGGAAGAGACCCAGTACTTC
CASSLGAGEETQYF
>TRBV7-7|TRBJ2-5|-
TGTGCTAGCACGGAGGGGGGGAAAGAGACCCAGTACTTC
CASTEGGKETQYF
>TRBV7-2|TRBJ1-1|-
TGTGCCAGCAGCCGCACACAGGGTGAAGCTTTCTTT
CASSRTQGEAFF
>TRBV7-6|TRBJ2-1|TRBD1
TGTGCCGGCAGCCGCCGGGCAGGGGGCACCTACAATGAGCAGTTCTTC
CAGSRRAGGTYNEQFF
>TRBV19|TRBJ1-2|-
TGTGCCAGTAGTATAGGTGAGACAGCTAACTATGGCTACACCTTC
CASSIGETANYGYTF
>TRBV30|TRBJ2-1|TRBD2
TGTGCCTGGAGTTTAACTAGCGAGGCCTACAATGAGCAGTTCTTC
CAWSLTSEAYNEQFF
>TRBV6-5|TRBJ1-1|TRBD1
TGTGCCAGCAGTTACGCGAGACAGGGAGCCACTGAAGCTTTCTTT
CASSYARQGATEAFF
>TRBV7-2|TRBJ1-5|-
TGTGCCAGCAGCCCGACCGGGACAAGTAGCAATCAGCCCCAGCATTTT
CASSPTGTSSNQPQHF
>TRBV10-3|TRBJ1-2|TRBD1
TGTGCCATCAGTGAGGGGACAGGTCGCCGAGTCGGCTATGGCTACACCTTC
CAISEGTGRRVGYGYTF
>TRBV5-7|TRBJ2-7|-
TGTGCCAGCAGCTCCCCGTGCTACGAGCAGTACTTC
CASSSPCYEQYF
>TRBV18|TRBJ1-1|TRBD1
TGTGCCAGCTCAAGTACAGGGGCGAGCACTGAAGCTTTCTTT
CASSSTGASTEAFF
>TRBV5-1|TRBJ2-3|-
TGCGCCAGCAGCTTGGGGAGCGGGTTATTAGCAGATACGCAGTATTTT
CASSLGSGLLADTQYF
>TRBV18|TRBJ2-3|-
TGTGCCAGCTCACCCAGTGCCAGTCTGGCCTCCACAGATACGCAGTATTTT
CASSPSASLASTDTQYF
>TRBV4-3|TRBJ2-7|-
TGCGCCAGCAGCCCGTATACCGGGACAACTACCTACGAGCAGTACTTC
CASSPYTGTTTYEQYF
>TRBV11-2|TRBJ1-5|-
TGTGCCAGCAGCTTAGCAGGGCTAAATCAGCCCCAGCATTTT
CASSLAGLNQPQHF
>TRBV7-2|TRBJ1-5|TRBD1
TGTGCCAGCAGCTCCTGGGGGACAGGGGGTTCCTATAGCAATCAGCCCCAGCATTTT
CASSSWGTGGSYSNQPQHF
>TRBV7-2|TRBJ2-7|TRBD2
TGTGCCAGCAGCTTAAAGGGGAGCGGGAGCCCTACCTACGAGCAGTACTTC
CASSLKGSGSPTYEQYF
>TRBV15|TRBJ2-3|-
TGTGCCACCAGCAGAGTAGCCGGGGGTGGAGATACGCAGTATTTT
CATSRVAGGGDTQYF
>TRBV25-1|TRBJ2-1|TRBD1
TGTGCCAGCAGTGAGCCGGGACAGGGGAGGATCAATGAGCAGTTCTTC
CASSEPGQGRINEQFF
>TRBV7-9|TRBJ1-1|-
TGTGCCAGCAGTTATACTGGACACTCCTCGGGGAACACTGAAGCTTTCTTT
CASSYTGHSSGNTEAFF
>TRBV19|TRBJ2-1|-
TGTGCCAGTAGTATAGATTCGGGAGCTGGTGAGCAGTTCTTC
CASSIDSGAGEQFF
>TRBV27|TRBJ2-3|TRBD2
TGTGCCAGCAGTCCAGGACTAGCGCGCACAGATACGCAGTATTTT
CASSPGLARTDTQYF
>TRBV6-5|TRBJ1-1|-
TGTGCCAGCAGTTACTCCGGCGGGGGCACTGAAGCTTTCTTT
CASSYSGGGTEAFF
>TRBV6-6|TRBJ1-4|-
TGTGCCAGCAGTTACGCAGGACAAGCTAATGAAAAACTGTTTTTT
CASSYAGQANEKLFF
>TRBV7-2|TRBJ1-6|-
TGTGCCAGCAGCATAAACCGGAATTCACCCCTCCACTTT
CASSINRNSPLHF
>TRBV7-9|TRBJ2-7|TRBD1
TGTGCCAGCAGCCAAACCGAGGGACAGACCTACGAGCAGTACTTC
CASSQTEGQTYEQYF
>TRBV7-7|TRBJ2-5|-
TGTGCTAGCAGCCCCGGGACCGGTAGCGGGACCCAGTACTTC
CASSPGTGSGTQYF
>TRBV27|TRBJ1-2|-
TGTGCCAGCGGGACGCGGGGAAGGGGCTATGGCTACACCTTC
CASGTRGRGYGYTF
>TRBV10-3|TRBJ1-5|TRBD1
TGTGCCATCAGTGAGTCAACAGGGGGTCAGCCCCAGCATTTT
CAISESTGGQPQHF
>TRBV7-9|TRBJ1-2|TRBD1
TGTGCCAGCAGCTTAGAGACAGGGGGCGCCCATGGCTACACCTTC
CASSLETGGAHGYTF